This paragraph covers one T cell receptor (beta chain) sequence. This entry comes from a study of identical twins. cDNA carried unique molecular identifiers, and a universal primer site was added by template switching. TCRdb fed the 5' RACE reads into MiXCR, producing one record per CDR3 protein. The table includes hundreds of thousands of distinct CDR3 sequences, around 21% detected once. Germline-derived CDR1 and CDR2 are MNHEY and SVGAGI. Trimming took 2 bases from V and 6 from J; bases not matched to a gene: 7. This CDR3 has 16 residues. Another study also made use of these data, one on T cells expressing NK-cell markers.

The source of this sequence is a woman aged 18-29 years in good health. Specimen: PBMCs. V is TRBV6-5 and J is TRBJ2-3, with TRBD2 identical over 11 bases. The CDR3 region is CASSYLIAGGFDTQYF. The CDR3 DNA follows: TGTGCCAGCAGTTACCTAATAGCGGGAGGGTTCGATACGCAGTATTTT.